This entry features one T cell receptor (beta chain) sequence. This receptor's antigen is unknown. One base away there is no much larger clone; base qualities are not given. This entry is derived from a study of blood T cell repertoires in COVID-19 (TCRdb year 2020). For the wider study: The collaborator samples originated in the United States, Italy and Spain and spanned the acute and convalescent phases of COVID-19. The prospective study material was composed of cDNA or gDNA derived from T cells, B-cell-depleted T cells, or PBMCs. Where available, HLA class I and class II types were taken from metadata supplied by the sample provider and were not determined by assay-based typing. Samples were obtained from the ongoing ImmuneRACE study (first 160 participants) and from 1,000 to 1,500 subjects provided by 6 global collaborators. The dataset comprised deeply sampled blood TCRbeta repertoires from subjects exposed to, actively infected with, or recovered from COVID-19. The sample metadata nearly always contained a de-identified subject ID, COVID-19 status, age in years and sex. A freely available public database, intended as a resource for researchers studying the immune response to SARS-CoV-2, is where the repertoires were released.

Overall results and qualifications from the work: The amount of clinical and demographic metadata varied by source and participant and was provided uncurated.

Compared with germline, V lacks 3 bases and J lacks 6 bases; bases without a gene match: 6. For CDR1 and CDR2, the germline V gene lists KGHSH and LQKENI. There are 15 amino acids in the CDR3, from cysteine to phenylalanine inclusive. Only CDR3 DNA is held: 45 bases, read in frame from base 1. TCRbeta CDR3 regions were amplified from genomic DNA using the immunoSEQ Assay, a bias-controlled multiplex PCR. The original methods were these. The number of nucleated cells in each sample was estimated by amplification of reference gene primers within the assay. To quantify the absolute abundance of each unique TCRbeta CDR3 rearrangement, sequence reads were collapsed and filtered. For each sample, productive Simpson clonality was calculated as the square root of Simpson's diversity index across productive rearrangements. TCRdb obtained this table from immuneACCESS and retained in-frame rearrangements with V and J assigned. These tables miss some clones; where compared with another copy, unresolved V genes account for less than half of the shortfall, and the remainder is unexplained. D and trimming come from the DNA, and the V and J calls and clone size come from that table. The sample table shows fewer than 200,000 clones, and roughly 79% are seen once. The ten most abundant clones make up more than 10% of the sample.

In Seattle, one collaborating source enrolled patients while the infection was active and tracked those patients longitudinally over the course of disease. The collaborating institutions used their own protocols to collect whole blood in K2EDTA tubes. Collaborator samples were shipped for TCRbeta analysis as frozen whole blood, isolated PBMCs, or DNA extracted from either sample type. Recombination connected TRBV18 to TRBJ2-3; the central 10 bases match TRBD2. This TCR was recovered from a woman of 80 years or more with COVID-19, enrolled during active disease. Sequences were obtained from peripheral blood. The sequence in DNA is TGTGCCAGCTCACCCTCTAGCGGGAGTAGGGATACGCAGTATTTT. It codes for CASSPSSGSRDTQYF.